The 3 T cell receptor beta chains presented below share a single source sample, sequenced in a study of cytomegalovirus exposure and HLA in healthy donors. PCR employed 60 Vbeta and 13 Jbeta primers. Sequenced by immunoSEQ multiplex PCR; TCRdb stores in-frame clones only, minus some. The table includes fewer than 120,000 clones, approximately 82% detected once. Source material: PBMCs. All receptors derive from a man aged 25-45 years in good health and CMV-seropositive.

This clone was recorded a few times. V usage is TRBV4-2 and J usage is TRBJ2-7; the match to TRBD2 covers 14 bases. Germline values: CDR1 LGHNA, CDR2 YNFKEQ. V trimming: 4 bases; J trimming: 5 bases; junction bases outside the gene matches: 10. The CDR3 consists of 17 residues. CDR3 sequence: CASSLAGLAGGGDEQYF. CDR3 bases: TGTGCCAGCAGCCTCGCCGGACTAGCGGGGGGAGGAGACGAGCAGTACTTC.

V gene TRBV4-3 combines with J gene TRBJ2-7; no firm D call. The V end was cut by 0 bases, the J end by 1 base, with 7 bases between. This CDR3 is 14 amino acids long. Germline CDR1 reads LGHNA; CDR2 reads YSLEER. For the CDR3, the DNA is TGCGCCAGCAGCCAAGATGCGTTATCCTACGAGCAGTACTTC. This codes for CASSQDALSYEQYF.

The chain carries TRBV6-5 and TRBJ2-7; TRBD1 matches 8 bases. The CDR3 loop spans 15 amino acids. Germline V gene sequence: CDR1 MNHEY, CDR2 SVGAGI. The V gene end was trimmed by 4 bases and the J gene end by 3 bases; junction bases not matched to a gene: 8. The CDR3 protein is CASSSSETGVYEQYF. The CDR3 coding sequence is TGTGCCAGCAGTTCGTCGGAGACAGGGGTCTACGAGCAGTACTTC.